This T cell receptor beta chain was documented in a study of T cell changes during pregnancy in multiple sclerosis. Sequencing used immunoSEQ multiplex PCR; TCRdb keeps in-frame clones, though not all of them. The sample lists tens of thousands of clones, 75% to 95% occurring once. CDR1 SGHTA and CDR2 FQGNSA come from the germline V gene. There are 13 residues in the CDR3. V dropped 8 bases and J dropped 1 base, with 11 bases sitting between them. Here the sequenced sample was peripheral blood, taken before pregnancy. The TCR sequence derives from a female donor with multiple sclerosis, enrolled in a pregnancy study. V and J are TRBV7-2 and TRBJ1-1, with D uncertain. This CDR3 is CASGVQKNTEAFF. CDR3 nucleotide sequence: TGTGCCAGCGGCGTACAGAAGAACACTGAAGCTTTCTTT.